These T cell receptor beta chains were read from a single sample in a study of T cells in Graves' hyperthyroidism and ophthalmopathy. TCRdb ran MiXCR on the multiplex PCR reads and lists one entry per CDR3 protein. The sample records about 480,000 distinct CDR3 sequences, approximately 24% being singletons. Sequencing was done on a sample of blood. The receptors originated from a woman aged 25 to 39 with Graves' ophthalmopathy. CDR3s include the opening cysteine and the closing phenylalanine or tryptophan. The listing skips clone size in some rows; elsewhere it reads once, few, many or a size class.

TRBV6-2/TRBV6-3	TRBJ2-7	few	CASSYTTGVEQYF
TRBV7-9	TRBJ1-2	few	CASSSQDGYTF
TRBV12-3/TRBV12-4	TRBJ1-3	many	CASYSLRLRSSGNTIYF
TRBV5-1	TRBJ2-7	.	CASSYGETLEGYEQYF
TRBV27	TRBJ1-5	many	CASSLAGTNQPQHF
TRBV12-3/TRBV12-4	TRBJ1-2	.	CASTLQGVDGYTF
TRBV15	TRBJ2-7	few	CATSRDRANEQYF
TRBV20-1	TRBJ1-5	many	CSARLQIEPQHF
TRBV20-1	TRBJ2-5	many	CSAYRGGAQYF
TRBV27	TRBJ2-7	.	CASSPRDREPYEQYF
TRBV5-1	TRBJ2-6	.	CASSPGTFHSGANVLTF
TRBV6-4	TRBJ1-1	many	CARSNQGPLAFF
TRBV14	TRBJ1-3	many	CASSQYNSGNTIYF
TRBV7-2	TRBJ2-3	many	CASSRAVEVDTQYF
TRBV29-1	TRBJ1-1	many	CSETGGATTEAFF
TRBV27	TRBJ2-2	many	CASSPYSDTGELFF
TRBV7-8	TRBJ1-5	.	CASSPLTGGNQPQHF
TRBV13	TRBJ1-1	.	CASSTVDRVRSRNTEAFF
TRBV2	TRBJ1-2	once	CASRAGGSYGYTF
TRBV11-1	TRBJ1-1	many	CASSPDVRPEAFF
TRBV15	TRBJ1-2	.	CATSRARMREDGYTF
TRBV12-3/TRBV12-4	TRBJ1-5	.	CASSPRDAGSYSNQPQHF
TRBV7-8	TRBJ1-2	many	CASSSYRGTPAHYGYTF
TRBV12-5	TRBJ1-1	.	CASGLVYRGKNTEAFF
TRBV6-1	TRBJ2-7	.	CASSEAIYEQYF
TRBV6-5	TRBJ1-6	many	CASSYSGSPLHF
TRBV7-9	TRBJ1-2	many	CASSSWDRRGGYTF
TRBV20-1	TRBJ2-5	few	CSVQVVETQYF
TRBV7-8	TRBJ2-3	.	CASSPGLAMDTQYF
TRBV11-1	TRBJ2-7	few	CASSSAIPVGPPYEQYF
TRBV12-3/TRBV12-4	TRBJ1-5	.	CASSLFSLNQPQHF
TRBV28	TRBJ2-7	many	CASSFAGNEQYF